The entry below gives a single TCR beta chain sequence along with its context. The data originate from a study of shared T cell receptors in the human thymus. Trimming took off 0 bases at V and 4 bases at J, with 16 bases between the two ends. The CDR3 has 17 amino acids. Germline V gene data show CDR1 as MGHRA and CDR2 as YSYEKL. Here immunoSEQ multiplex PCR was the method, and the copy in TCRdb shows in-frame clones only, minus some. The sample lists about 660,000 clones; around 87% were seen once. The same specimen was also included in a second study, on human thymus T cells. This second study says: Thymic resections from corrective heart surgery supplied the tissue. Both thymic and peripheral blood repertoires showed apparently biased V and J usage. Related research described strongly overlapping thymic repertoires in unrelated people.

The sample was thymocytes. This receptor was taken from a boy younger than two with a congenital heart defect. The chain combines TRBV4-1 with TRBJ1-5, with D hard to call. Here the CDR3 reads CASSQDSVSSGNQPQHF. Here the CDR3 DNA reads TGCGCCAGCAGCCAAGATTCCGTCTCGTCCGGGAATCAGCCCCAGCATTTT.